This entry concerns a single T cell receptor (beta chain). The assay was immunoSEQ multiplex PCR, and TCRdb's table has in-frame clones only and misses some. The sample lists some 39,000 clones; about 88% were seen once. CDR3 length: 15 amino acids. Germline V gene sequence: CDR1 MGHDK, CDR2 SYGVNS. With 3 bases removed from V and 7 bases from J, the gap between germline ends came to 18 bases. This sample was included in a study of OX40 agonist ivuxolimab in advanced cancers. About the study: The group had a mean age of 60 years, ranged from about 23 to 79, and was 80% to 85% male.

The receptor comes from an adult with an advanced solid tumor such as melanoma, head and neck, liver or kidney cancer. Sequences were derived from CD4+ or CD8+ T cells sorted from blood, sampled in a trial of the OX40 agonist ivuxolimab. The J gene is TRBJ1-2, the V gene TRBV25-1, with D perhaps TRBD1 (6 bases). CDR3: CASSEPDSHPFGYTF. The DNA of the CDR3 is TGTGCCAGCAGTGAGCCGGACAGCCACCCTTTTGGCTACACCTTC.